Given below is one T cell receptor beta chain in context. As yet, its antigen is unknown. Random-hexamer reverse transcription was applied to 0.5 to 1 ug RNA. immunoSEQ multiplex PCR amplified TCR beta CDR3 across 54 Vbeta, 13 Jbeta. TCRdb reprocessed the immunoSEQ multiplex PCR reads via MiXCR and lists one record per CDR3 protein. This table has roughly 120,000 distinct CDR3 sequences, 93% appearing once. The sample comes from a study of CD8 T cells in Susac syndrome. Study-wide results and caveats: The study conceded that relatively few individuals underwent its TCR sequencing and HLA analysis.

Sequencing of TCR beta covered CD8+ and CD4+ T cells obtained from blood. The CDR3 contains 14 residues. V gave up 7 bases and J gave up 2 bases, with 13 bases separating them. The germline CDR1 and CDR2 sequences are SEHNR and FQNEAQ (reference sequence). J is TRBJ2-3 and V is TRBV7-9; no definite D call. The sequenced sample consisted of CD8+ T cells from PBMCs. The clonotype comes from a human donor with multiple sclerosis. CDR3 sequence reads: CASKKGRPTDTQYF. The CDR3 DNA follows: TGTGCCAGCAAGAAAGGCAGACCCACAGATACGCAGTATTTT.